This is a list of T cell receptor beta chains from one sample in a study of CD8+CD57+ T cells in acquired aplastic anemia. TCRdb re-analysed the reads in MiXCR, keeping a single row per CDR3 protein. Of about 190,000 distinct CDR3 sequences listed, 54% are singletons. Sequenced: sorted CD4+, CD8+, or CD8+CD57+ T cells (not recorded which) from PBMCs. The receptors derive from a human donor in good health, serving as a control. Both conserved end residues are part of each CDR3. The D gene is left open where the match is weak. Clone size is given for some rows only: seen once, a few or many times, or a class if the clone is expanded.

DNA	CDR3	D	V	J	size
TGTGCCATCAGTGAGGACCGAGCTGGGGCCAACGTCCTGACTTTC	CAISEDRAGANVLTF	NA	TRBV10-3	TRBJ2-6	NA
TGTGCCAGCAGCCAAGAGATCCCCGGGACATCGACCTACAATGAGCAGTTCTTC	CASSQEIPGTSTYNEQFF	NA	TRBV4-2	TRBJ2-1	few
TGTGCCAGCAGCTCCACGGGGACCCAGTACTTC	CASSSTGTQYF	NA	TRBV7-9	TRBJ2-5	few
TGTGCCAGCATACTGGTGGTCACAGATACGCAGTATTTT	CASILVVTDTQYF	NA	TRBV9	TRBJ2-3	NA
TGCGCCAGCAGATCGGTTGGGGTAAGTGCGGACGAGCAGTACTTC	CASRSVGVSADEQYF	NA	TRBV5-1	TRBJ2-7	NA
TGTGCCAGTGGTGCGGGGGGCAATCAGCCCCAGCATTTT	CASGAGGNQPQHF	NA	TRBV19	TRBJ1-5	NA
TGTGCCAGCAGTGCGGGACAGGGCTATGGCTACACCTTC	CASSAGQGYGYTF	TRBD1	TRBV6-1	TRBJ1-2	NA
TGTGCCAGCAGTGAGGGGGCTCCAAGCAATCAGCCCCAGCATTTT	CASSEGAPSNQPQHF	TRBD1	TRBV7-6	TRBJ1-5	once
TGTGCCATCAGTGGAGGGACTCTCTCCAACGAGCAGTACTTC	CAISGGTLSNEQYF	NA	TRBV10-3	TRBJ2-7	NA
TGCAGTGCTAGACCCCGGAAGGGCGGCAATTACGAGCAGTACTTC	CSARPRKGGNYEQYF	NA	TRBV20-1	TRBJ2-7	many
TGTGCCAGCAGCCTCCGGCTAGTCCAGGGGGAAAAACTGTTTTTT	CASSLRLVQGEKLFF	NA	TRBV11-2	TRBJ1-4	NA
TGTGCCAGCAAGGCAGGGCCCTACGAGCAGTACTTC	CASKAGPYEQYF	NA	TRBV6-2/TRBV6-3	TRBJ2-7	many
TGTGCCAGCAGCTCGACTAGCGGGGGGAAGTGGAATGAGCAGTTCTTC	CASSSTSGGKWNEQFF	TRBD2	TRBV5-4	TRBJ2-1	many
TGTGCCAGCAGCCACGGACTCTTGAGCACTGAAGCTTTCTTT	CASSHGLLSTEAFF	NA	TRBV7-2	TRBJ1-1	NA
TGTGCCATCCGCGGGGATGAGCAGTTCTTC	CAIRGDEQFF	NA	TRBV2	TRBJ2-1	many
TGTGCCAGCAGCTCGGGACAGGGCCTTAACTATGGCTACACCTTC	CASSSGQGLNYGYTF	TRBD1	TRBV7-3	TRBJ1-2	many
TGCGCCAGCAGCTCCAGGGGAAATTCACCCCTCCACTTT	CASSSRGNSPLHF	NA	TRBV5-1	TRBJ1-6	many
TGCAGCGTTGCCGACAGGGGCGTCCTGACTTTC	CSVADRGVLTF	TRBD1	TRBV29-1	TRBJ2-6	NA
TGTGCCAGTAGTACCCCGTACAGGGGGGAGATCTATGGCTACACCTTC	CASSTPYRGEIYGYTF	TRBD1	TRBV19	TRBJ1-2	many
TGCAGTGCTACGGACAGGGTTACTGGGGCCAACGTCCTGACTTTC	CSATDRVTGANVLTF	TRBD1	TRBV20-1	TRBJ2-6	NA
TGCGCCAGCGGCCCCGGACTAGCGGGGGGAACCGGGGAGCTGTTTTTT	CASGPGLAGGTGELFF	TRBD2	TRBV4-3	TRBJ2-2	few
TGTGCCAGCAGTGAATGGACAGGGGGTAGCACTGAAGCTTTCTTT	CASSEWTGGSTEAFF	TRBD1	TRBV25-1	TRBJ1-1	NA
TGTGCCAGCAGCTTAGTGGGGGGGGAAAAACTGTTTTTT	CASSLVGGEKLFF	NA	TRBV7-2	TRBJ1-4	NA
TGTGCCAGCAGCTCCCCCCTCTACTTT	CASSSPLYF	NA	TRBV7-9	TRBJ1-6	NA
TGTGCCAGCAGCCCCAGACGGGGTATGGAGACCCAGTACTTC	CASSPRRGMETQYF	NA	TRBV7-6	TRBJ2-5	NA
TGTGCCAGCAGTTTCGCAGGGCGCACTGAAGCTTTCTTT	CASSFAGRTEAFF	NA	TRBV27	TRBJ1-1	NA
TGCAGTGCTTTCATATTGTTTAAAGGTGACTATGGCTACACCTTC	CSAFILFKGDYGYTF	NA	TRBV20-1	TRBJ1-2	many
NA	CASSFYICSAMGPSTDTQYF	NA	TRBV11-2	TRBJ2-3	NA
TGCGCCAGCAGCTTGTGGGGTAGCGGGCTTGTCCCTTGGGAGCAGTACTTC	CASSLWGSGLVPWEQYF	TRBD2	TRBV5-1	TRBJ2-7	NA
TGTGCCAGCAGCAAGGTGGAGACCCAGTACTTC	CASSKVETQYF	NA	TRBV6-2/TRBV6-3	TRBJ2-5	NA
TGTGCCACCAGTGATCAGGGTTATGGCTACACCTTC	CATSDQGYGYTF	NA	TRBV24-1	TRBJ1-2	NA
TGTGCCAGCAGCCCGGGGACACAAGAGACCCAGTACTTC	CASSPGTQETQYF	NA	TRBV7-3	TRBJ2-5	NA
TGCAGTGCTAGTACTACAGGGGGAAGCAATCAGCCCCAGCATTTT	CSASTTGGSNQPQHF	TRBD1	TRBV20-1	TRBJ1-5	NA
TGTGCCACCAGTGATGCCTACTATGATGAGCAGTTCTTC	CATSDAYYDEQFF	NA	TRBV24-1	TRBJ2-1	NA
TGTGCCAGCAGTGAGGGGGACAGGGCAAGCTCCTACGAGCAGTACTTC	CASSEGDRASSYEQYF	TRBD1	TRBV25-1	TRBJ2-7	NA
TGTGCCAGCAGCCCAGGCGGCGGGAGCTCCTACGAGCAGTACTTC	CASSPGGGSSYEQYF	TRBD2	TRBV4-2	TRBJ2-7	many
TGCAGTGCCGGGGGGGCAGGGGGCACCAACTATGGCTACACCTTC	CSAGGAGGTNYGYTF	TRBD1	TRBV20-1	TRBJ1-2	NA
TGTGCCTGGAGTCCATCCTGGGCCGACAGGGATGGGGACACCATATATTTT	CAWSPSWADRDGDTIYF	TRBD1	TRBV30	TRBJ1-3	NA
TGCAGCGTTGTGGCGTACGGGGGCTACGAGCAGTACTTC	CSVVAYGGYEQYF	NA	TRBV29-1	TRBJ2-7	NA
TGTGCCAGCTGGGGTTCGAACACCGGGGAGCTGTTTTTT	CASWGSNTGELFF	NA	TRBV25-1	TRBJ2-2	many
TGTGCCAGCAGACTCGGGACAGGGGGCGGCTACACCTTC	CASRLGTGGGYTF	TRBD1	TRBV12-3/TRBV12-4	TRBJ1-2	NA
TGTGCCAGCAGCTTAGCTCAAGGAGGGACCCAGTACTTC	CASSLAQGGTQYF	NA	TRBV7-2	TRBJ2-5	many
TGTGCCAGCAGTGAAGCACCGGGGCCCGGCTACACCTTC	CASSEAPGPGYTF	NA	TRBV2	TRBJ1-2	many
TGTGCCAACAGTATCGGGACTGGATCCTACGAGCAGTACTTC	CANSIGTGSYEQYF	NA	TRBV6-6	TRBJ2-7	NA
TGTGCCAGCAGCTTAACTAGCGGGGCCACAGATACGCAGTATTTT	CASSLTSGATDTQYF	TRBD2	TRBV7-3	TRBJ2-3	many
TGTGCCAGCAGCTTAACGGGGGGGTTCCAAGAGACCCAGTACTTC	CASSLTGGFQETQYF	TRBD2	TRBV7-9	TRBJ2-5	few
TGCGCCAGCAGCCCCTGGCTGAACACTGAAGCTTTCTTT	CASSPWLNTEAFF	NA	TRBV5-1	TRBJ1-1	NA
TGCGCCAGCAGCCGGACTAGCGCCCCCGGGGAGCTGTTTTTT	CASSRTSAPGELFF	TRBD2	TRBV5-1	TRBJ2-2	NA
TGTGCCATCATGTCTAGCGGGGGTGATATAAATACGCAGTATTTT	CAIMSSGGDINTQYF	TRBD2	TRBV10-3	TRBJ2-3	NA
TGTGCCAGCAGCTTATTCGGGACAGGGTCCATTCCAGATACGCAGTATTTT	CASSLFGTGSIPDTQYF	TRBD1	TRBV7-3	TRBJ2-3	NA
TGTGCCAGCAGCCAGCCGGGGCAAGCTAATTATGGCTACACCTTC	CASSQPGQANYGYTF	NA	TRBV3-1	TRBJ1-2	NA
TGCAGTGGTGGCGGAGGGGGCGCCTACGAGCAGTACTTC	CSGGGGGAYEQYF	NA	TRBV20-1	TRBJ2-7	many
TGCAGTGCTAGAAGACTAGCGGGGCAAGAGACCCAGTACTTC	CSARRLAGQETQYF	TRBD2	TRBV20-1	TRBJ2-5	NA
TGTGCCACCACTCCGAACAGGGGAGTCGGCGAGCAGTACTTC	CATTPNRGVGEQYF	TRBD1	TRBV6-5	TRBJ2-7	few
TGTGCCAGCAGCCAAGAAGAGGGACAGATCCTTTTCAATGAGCAGTTCTTC	CASSQEEGQILFNEQFF	TRBD1	TRBV7-3	TRBJ2-1	NA
TGCAGTGCCCTTACACAATCTAGCACAGATACGCAGTATTTT	CSALTQSSTDTQYF	NA	TRBV20-1	TRBJ2-3	NA
TGTGCCAGCAGTGAAGCTGACAGGGGCCCTCGCCCTTTT	CASSEADRGPRPF	TRBD1	TRBV2	TRBJ1-1	many
TGTGCCAGCAGCTTAGCGTCGGGGGGCTGGGAGACCCAGTACTTC	CASSLASGGWETQYF	NA	TRBV7-9	TRBJ2-5	few
TGTGCCAGCAGTTACTCAGGACAGGGCCACGAGCAGTACTTC	CASSYSGQGHEQYF	TRBD1	TRBV6-2/TRBV6-3	TRBJ2-7	many